This entry concerns a single T cell receptor (beta chain). CDR3 size: 15 residues. Per germline, CDR1 SGHRS and CDR2 YFSETQ. The J segment lost 2 bases and the V segment lost 4 bases, leaving 6 bases of the junction unmatched. Sequencing was performed with immunoSEQ multiplex PCR; in TCRdb, only in-frame clones are kept and a portion is missing. The sample shows 85,000 to 120,000 clones, over 60% of them seen only once. The sample comes from a study of blood T cell repertoires in COVID-19. Input material: peripheral blood. This chain links TRBV5-1 with TRBJ2-1; 7 nucleotides align to TRBD2. The receptor comes from a man aged 80 or over with COVID-19, enrolled during active disease. CDR3 loop: CASSRGGSAYNEQFF. The CDR3, as DNA: TGCGCCAGCAGCCGGGGCGGGAGTGCCTACAATGAGCAGTTCTTC.